The 27 T cell receptor beta chains presented below share a single source sample, sequenced in a study of CD8+ T cells in alopecia areata (dated by TCRdb to between 2017 and 2018). What this sample's time point label stands for: around 22 weeks on oral tofacitinib. Per the publication, the treatment or condition label means: oral pan-JAK inhibitor, 5-10 mg twice daily. Lesional scalp punch biopsies and peripheral blood were collected from alopecia areata patients. Receptor amplification or capture employed the immunoSEQ multiplex PCR assay. RNA was extracted from all samples and reverse transcribed into cDNA, which served as template for TCR sequencing. TCRdb mirrors the immuneACCESS table, restricted to in-frame sequences. Some clones are absent from its copies; in checked studies, under half trace to an unresolved V gene, and the reason for the others is unknown. The sample contains a few thousand clones, approximately 74% of them found a single time. More than 10% of the sample lies in the top ten.

The source material was skin, sampled at week 24, from a patient treated with tofacitinib. The receptors were sampled from a human donor with alopecia areata.

V gene TRBV9 combines with J gene TRBJ2-6, with TRBD1 as a possible D gene (6 bases). CDR1 and CDR2 (germline): SGDLS, YYNGEE. With 3 bases removed from V and 2 bases from J, the gap between germline ends came to 9 bases. This CDR3 is built from 15 residues. The CDR3 region has the DNA TGTGCCAGCAGCGCCTCAGGGGCTGGGGCCAACGTCCTGACTTTC. Residues: CASSASGAGANVLTF.

The sample holds a few counts of this clone. The chain carries TRBV27 and TRBJ1-1; 9 bases match TRBD1. Germline assignment: CDR1 MNHEY and CDR2 SMNVEV (reference sequence). The CDR3 has 17 residues. V lost 6 bases to trimming and J lost 6 bases; unmatched junction nucleotides: 17. CDR3 DNA sequence: TGTGCCAGCAGCCCAACCCCCTCCGGGACAGGGATGCCTGAAGCTTTCTTT. This translates into CASSPTPSGTGMPEAFF.

V usage is TRBV7-2 and J usage is TRBJ1-5; D is unresolved. V shed 1 base and J shed 3 bases, with 7 bases lying between them. Germline values: CDR1 SGHTA, CDR2 FQGNSA. This CDR3 spans 14 amino acids. The CDR3 is CASSLDGPNQPQHF. The CDR3 DNA follows: TGTGCCAGCAGCTTAGATGGCCCCAATCAGCCCCAGCATTTT.

This clone was counted only a few times. This chain connects TRBV5-1 to TRBJ2-2; D unresolved. The V gene lost 2 bases and the J gene lost 1 base, with 3 bases spanning the gap. Germline V gives CDR1 SGHRS, CDR2 YFSETQ. The CDR3 has 13 amino acids. CDR3 region: CASSLGNTGELFF. The DNA for the CDR3 is TGCGCCAGCAGCTTAGGGAACACCGGGGAGCTGTTTTTT.

This clone was picked up one time. The chain is built from TRBV7-9 and TRBJ2-1; D is unresolved. The CDR3 is 16 amino acids. V shed 2 bases and J shed 0 bases, with 11 bases lying between them. Germline CDR1 reads SEHNR; CDR2 reads FQNEAQ (reference sequence). The CDR3 region has the DNA TGTGCCAGCAGCTTAAGAGGAAGTCTCTCCTACAATGAGCAGTTCTTC. Protein product: CASSLRGSLSYNEQFF. The full variable domain, rest sourced from reference TRBV7-9 and TRBJ2-1, is DTGVSQNPRHKITKRGQNVTFRCDPISEHNRLYWYRQTLGQGPEFLTYFQNEAQLEKSRLLSDRFSAERPKGSFSTLEIQRTEQGDSAMYLCASSLRGSLSYNEQFFGPGTRLTVL.

V is TRBV4-1 and J is TRBJ1-5, with a tentative D call TRBD1 (6 bases). Germline assignment: CDR1 MGHRA and CDR2 YSYEKL. V was clipped by 0 bases and J by 3 bases, with 12 bases between them. CDR3 length: 16 amino acids. DNA for the CDR3: TGCGCCAGCAGCCAAGATCGGGGACAAGACAATCAGCCCCAGCATTTT. This sequence encodes CASSQDRGQDNQPQHF.

The chain carries TRBV7-8 and TRBJ2-2; 11 bases agree with TRBD1. The CDR3 spans 15 residues. Germline CDR1 is SGHVS and CDR2 is FQNEAQ. Losses at the gene ends were 5 bases for V and 5 bases for J; bases not matched to a gene: 4. CDR3 sequence: CASSHGQGATGELFF. In nucleotides, the CDR3 is TGTGCCAGCAGCCACGGACAGGGGGCAACCGGGGAGCTGTTTTTT.

The DNA of the CDR3 is TGCGCCAGCAGCCGCTCAATAATACGGGGTAGCGGGGGGGCCTTGTTCGAGCAGTACTTC. Translation gives CASSRSIIRGSGGALFEQYF. This chain connects TRBV4-1 to TRBJ2-7; 11 bases fit TRBD2. J gave up 6 bases and V 4 bases, and 23 bases lay outside the gene matches. CDR3 length: 20 residues. The germline CDR1 and CDR2 sequences are MGHRA and YSYEKL.

The V and J genes are TRBV6-6 and TRBJ2-7, with 12 bases fitting TRBD2. Germline trimming cut 6 bases from V and 0 bases from J; bases unmatched to any gene: 6. The CDR3 is made up of 16 amino acids. Germline values: CDR1 MNHNY, CDR2 SVGAGI (reference sequence). CDR3 residues: CASSLPSGGVSYEQYF. The DNA for the CDR3 is TGTGCCAGCAGCCTACCTAGCGGGGGGGTCTCCTACGAGCAGTACTTC.

This clone came up once. The rearrangement uses TRBV9 and TRBJ1-2, with D maybe TRBD1 (6 bases). Looked up from germline, CDR1 is SGDLS and CDR2 is YYNGEE. This CDR3 has 14 amino acids. V lost 4 bases and J lost 8, with 18 bases in between. The CDR3 protein is CASSSLTGRGGYTF. CDR3 DNA sequence: TGTGCCAGCAGCTCCCTGACAGGACGGGGCGGCTACACCTTC. Based on the CDR3 plus reference TRBV9 and TRBJ1-2, the full variable domain is DSGVTQTPKHLITATGQRVTLRCSPRSGDLSVYWYQQSLDQGLQFLIQYYNGEERAKGNILERFSAQQFPDLHSELNLSSLELGDSALYFCASSSLTGRGGYTFGSGTRLTVV.

The genes are TRBV6-5 and TRBJ2-3, with TRBD1 identical over 7 bases. This CDR3 contains 14 residues. CDR1 MNHEY and CDR2 SVGAGI come from the germline V gene. After removal of 0 bases from V and 4 bases from J, the junction contained 1 base not matched to a gene. The CDR3 reads CASSYSQGSDTQYF. Here the CDR3 DNA reads TGTGCCAGCAGTTACTCACAGGGGTCAGATACGCAGTATTTT.

This clone has a handful of counts. V usage is TRBV6-1 and J usage is TRBJ1-2; a possible D gene is TRBD1 (5 bases). V shed 4 bases and J shed 8 bases, with 23 bases lying between them. Germline V gene sequence: CDR1 MNHNS, CDR2 SASEGT. The CDR3 is 16 amino acids. CDR3: CASSVRPTGTAGGYTF. In nucleotides, the CDR3 is TGTGCCAGCAGTGTTCGTCCTACCGGGACCGCCGGCGGCTACACCTTC.

This clone is a singleton in its sample. The V gene is TRBV7-9, the J gene TRBJ2-5; a weak D match, TRBD1 (6 bases). The V gene lost 4 bases and the J gene lost 2 bases, with 14 bases spanning the gap. Germline CDR1 and CDR2: SEHNR and FQNEAQ (reference sequence). This CDR3 has 15 amino acids. This CDR3 reads CASSYSGQSQETQYF. The CDR3, as DNA: TGTGCCAGCAGCTACTCGGGACAATCACAAGAGACCCAGTACTTC.

The sample holds one count of this clone. The chain employs TRBV4-1 and TRBJ2-7; 9 positions agree with TRBD2. V lost 4 bases and J lost 0; bases outside the gene matches: 10. The germline gives CDR1 MGHRA, CDR2 YSYEKL. This CDR3 is 17 amino acids long. CDR3 amino acids: CASSLPRASGASYEQYF. Written as DNA, the CDR3 is TGCGCCAGCAGCCTACCCCGGGCTAGCGGGGCCTCCTACGAGCAGTACTTC.

J is TRBJ2-2 and V is TRBV4-3, with TRBD1 as a possible D gene (6 bases). Trimming cost V 3 bases and J 3 bases, with 14 bases left between them. The CDR3 is 16 amino acids. Germline V CDR1 and CDR2: LGHNA, YSLEER. The CDR3 here is CASSHRGGQDTGELFF. The CDR3 DNA follows: TGCGCCAGCAGCCATAGAGGGGGTCAGGACACCGGGGAGCTGTTTTTT.

The V call is TRBV6-1, the J call TRBJ1-5; D gene unclear. The CDR3 totals 13 residues. Germline V CDR1 and CDR2: MNHNS, SASEGT. V was shortened by 9 bases and J by 0 bases, with 9 bases between the two germline ends. CDR3 in amino acids: CARRGTSNQPQHF. The CDR3 DNA reads as TGTGCCAGGAGAGGTACTAGCAATCAGCCCCAGCATTTT.

The chain uses TRBV18 and TRBJ2-3; 8 positions agree with TRBD2. Looked up from germline, CDR1 is KGHSH and CDR2 is LQKENI. This CDR3 has 17 amino acids. The trim removed 0 bases at V and 1 base at J, leaving 6 bases unmatched. Here the CDR3 reads CASSPPRAAGGTDTQYF. CDR3 nucleotides: TGTGCCAGCTCACCACCGCGCGCAGCGGGGGGCACAGATACGCAGTATTTT.

The chain links TRBV6-4 to TRBJ2-1; 7 bases agree with TRBD1. This CDR3 has 13 residues. The V segment lost 0 bases and the J segment 7 bases; nucleotides outside the gene matches: 0. In germline, CDR1 is MRHNA, CDR2 SNTAGT. The CDR3 DNA sequence: TGTGCCAGCAGTGACTCGGACAGGAATGAGCAGTTCTTC. Its translation is CASSDSDRNEQFF.

The rearrangement joins TRBV7-2 to TRBJ2-7, with 10 nucleotides matching TRBD1. The CDR3 extends over 15 amino acids. The V and J ends lost 3 bases and 0 bases, in that order; junction bases with no gene match: 2. Looked up from germline, CDR1 is SGHTA and CDR2 is FQGNSA. CDR3 loop: CASSFGQGGSYEQYF. CDR3 nucleotides: TGTGCCAGCAGCTTCGGACAGGGGGGCTCCTACGAGCAGTACTTC.

CDR3 region: CASSRTQETQYF. The CDR3 DNA sequence: TGTGCCAGCAGCCGCACCCAAGAGACCCAGTACTTC. The rearrangement links TRBV7-2 to TRBJ2-5; the D is unclear. The CDR3 has 12 amino acids. V dropped 5 bases and J dropped 1 base, with 5 bases sitting between them. Per the germline V gene, CDR1 is SGHTA and CDR2 is FQGNSA.

This clone was seen just once. This rearrangement joins TRBV2 to TRBJ1-1; possibly TRBD1 for D (5 bases). The germline V gene has CDR1 SNHLY and CDR2 FYNNEI. The CDR3 is made up of 15 amino acids. Trimming stripped 8 bases from V and 0 bases from J, with 16 bases between. The DNA of the CDR3 is TGTGCCAGCGGAGGACCGAAAGGGGTGAACACTGAAGCTTTCTTT. Amino acid sequence: CASGGPKGVNTEAFF. Complete variable domain (other parts from reference TRBV2 and TRBJ1-1): EPEVTQTPSHQVTQMGQEVILRCVPISNHLYFYWYRQILGQKVEFLVSFYNNEISEKSEIFDDQFSVERPDGSNFTLKIRSTKLEDSAMYFCASGGPKGVNTEAFFGQGTRLTVV.

The chain combines TRBV27 with TRBJ2-1, with D possibly called TRBD1 or TRBD2 (5 bases each). Germline loops: CDR1 MNHEY, CDR2 SMNVEV (reference sequence). V lost 6 bases to trimming and J lost 0 bases, with 15 bases between them. This CDR3 is built from 16 residues. This CDR3 reads CASSPFWGSSYNEQFF. The CDR3 nucleotides read TGTGCCAGCAGCCCCTTCTGGGGGAGCTCCTACAATGAGCAGTTCTTC.

The V and J genes are TRBV10-3 and TRBJ2-4; maybe TRBD1 (6 bases). The germline gives CDR1 ENHRY, CDR2 SYGVKD. The CDR3 runs 18 residues. V dropped 0 bases and J dropped 0 bases, with 15 bases sitting between them. CDR3 protein: CAISESTTGQVAKNIQYF. The CDR3 DNA sequence: TGTGCCATCAGTGAGTCGACTACAGGGCAGGTAGCCAAAAACATTCAGTACTTC.

This rearrangement joins TRBV27 to TRBJ2-3; D ambiguous. V was pared by 6 bases and J by 1 base, with 17 bases between. The germline V gene encodes CDR1 MNHEY and CDR2 SMNVEV (reference sequence). The CDR3 covers 16 residues. The CDR3 loop is CASSYRTNRGTDTQYF. In DNA form, the CDR3 reads TGTGCCAGCAGCTACCGGACGAATCGTGGCACAGATACGCAGTATTTT.

This clone was observed a few times. V usage is TRBV5-1 and J usage is TRBJ2-1; D remains ambiguous. Germline values: CDR1 SGHRS, CDR2 YFSETQ. This CDR3 region has 16 residues. Trimming shortened V by 1 base and J by 0 bases, and 11 bases separated the two germline ends. The CDR3 DNA reads TGCGCCAGCAGCTTGAAGCGCGATAGCTCCTACAATGAGCAGTTCTTC. It specifies CASSLKRDSSYNEQFF. The complete variable domain, with remaining parts taken from reference TRBV5-1 and TRBJ2-1, reads KAGVTQTPRYLIKTRGQQVTLSCSPISGHRSVSWYQQTPGQGLQFLFEYFSETQRNKGNFPGRFSGRQFSNSRSEMNVSTLELGDSALYLCASSLKRDSSYNEQFFGPGTRLTVL.

This clone turned up a few times. The chain recombines TRBV7-2 with TRBJ2-7; D may be TRBD2 (6 bases). Germline V gives CDR1 SGHTA, CDR2 FQGNSA. The V gene lost 5 bases and the J gene lost 1 base, with 15 bases spanning the gap. The CDR3 has 15 residues. CDR3 nucleotides: TGTGCCAGCAGCCCATACGCGGGGACGTCCTACGAGCAGTACTTC. Translating it yields CASSPYAGTSYEQYF.

This CDR3 is CASSYGLVSQYF. In nucleotides, the CDR3 is TGTGCCAGCAGTTACGGGTTAGTTTCGCAGTATTTT. V usage is TRBV6-6 and J usage is TRBJ2-3; D is undetermined. The CDR3 has 12 amino acids. The germline CDR1 and CDR2 sequences are MNHNY and SVGAGI (reference sequence). Trimming removed 2 bases at V and 10 bases at J, with 10 bases between.